Shown below are 17 T cell receptor beta chains from a single sample sequenced in a study of blood T cell repertoires in COVID-19. The method was immunoSEQ multiplex PCR; TCRdb's version includes in-frame clones alone and lacks a portion of them. The sample carries some 99,000 clones, over 75% recorded once. Sequences were obtained from peripheral blood. The receptors here all came from a woman of 80 years or more with acute or convalescent COVID-19.

The chain joins TRBV2 to TRBJ1-1, with 9 bases lining up with TRBD1. Germline CDR1 and CDR2: SNHLY and FYNNEI. V was pared by 7 bases and J by 5 bases, with 8 bases of the junction left unmatched. The CDR3 length is 14 residues. Here the CDR3 reads CASTVDRGVTEAFF. The CDR3 coding sequence is TGTGCCAGCACCGTTGACAGGGGGGTGACTGAAGCTTTCTTT.

The V gene is TRBV15, the J gene TRBJ1-5; TRBD1 matches at 7 bases. Unmatched junction bases numbered 10, after V lost 0 bases and J lost 5 bases. CDR3 size: 17 residues. Germline V lookup: CDR1 LNHNV, CDR2 YYDKDF (reference sequence). The CDR3 DNA reads as TGTGCCACCAGCAGAGACTCAGGGGGACGGGCCGATCAGCCCCAGCATTTT. It specifies CATSRDSGGRADQPQHF.

A few counts support this clone. This chain joins TRBV2 and TRBJ2-2, with 9 nucleotides matching TRBD1. Germline V gene sequence: CDR1 SNHLY, CDR2 FYNNEI. J gave up 4 bases and V 6 bases, and 3 bases lay outside the gene matches. This CDR3 comprises 14 residues. This chain's CDR3 is CASSLGQGTGELFF. The CDR3 DNA reads TGTGCCAGCAGCCTGGGACAGGGCACCGGGGAGCTGTTTTTT.

Here the CDR3 DNA reads TGCGCCAGCAGCTCCAGGGGCGAGCAGTACGTC. It is translated as CASSSRGEQYV. This chain uses TRBV5-1 with TRBJ2-7; a possible D gene is TRBD1 (6 bases). From germline, CDR1 is SGHRS and CDR2 YFSETQ. V was shortened by 3 bases and J by 6 bases, with 7 bases between the two germline ends. This CDR3 contains 11 residues.

The V call is TRBV11-3, the J call TRBJ2-3; D is uncertain. In germline, CDR1 is SGHNT, CDR2 YENEEA. V was shortened by 1 base and J by 1 base, with 12 bases between the two germline ends. The CDR3 consists of 16 residues. The CDR3 reads CASSLGSSRGTDTQYF. The CDR3 nucleotides read TGTGCCAGCAGCTTAGGCTCGAGTCGGGGCACAGATACGCAGTATTTT. Full variable domain (remainder filled in from reference TRBV11-3 and TRBJ2-3): EAGVVQSPRYKIIEKKQPVAFWCNPISGHNTLYWYLQNLGQGPELLIRYENEEAVDDSQLPKDRFSAERLKGVDSTLKIQPAELGDSAVYLCASSLGSSRGTDTQYFGPGTRLTVL.

The rearrangement links TRBV7-9 to TRBJ1-2; tentative D call: TRBD1 (5 bases). The V gene lost 5 bases and the J gene lost 3 bases, with 13 bases spanning the gap. The CDR3 loop spans 14 amino acids. Germline V gene data show CDR1 as SEHNR and CDR2 as FQNEAQ (reference sequence). CDR3: CASSPGSLYYGYTF. DNA for the CDR3: TGTGCCAGCAGCCCAGGGTCCCTTTACTATGGCTACACCTTC.

This chain joins TRBV9 and TRBJ2-7; 9 nucleotides align to TRBD1. The V gene end was trimmed by 0 bases and the J gene end by 5 bases; junction bases not matched to a gene: 12. In germline, CDR1 is SGDLS, CDR2 YYNGEE. This CDR3 region has 17 residues. Written as DNA, the CDR3 is TGTGCCAGCAGCGTAGGATTAGGAGGGACAGGGTCCCACGAGCAGTACTTC. Translating gives CASSVGLGGTGSHEQYF.

This chain connects TRBV7-2 to TRBJ2-2; a weak D match, TRBD2 (6 bases). CDR3 length: 18 residues. The V gene lost 0 bases and the J gene lost 0 bases, with 14 bases spanning the gap. The germline V gene encodes CDR1 SGHTA and CDR2 FQGNSA. In DNA, the CDR3 is TGTGCCAGCAGCTTAGCGGGACGGGCGGGAACGAACACCGGGGAGCTGTTTTTT. The encoded protein is CASSLAGRAGTNTGELFF.

A single count supports this clone. J is TRBJ1-1 and V is TRBV7-9, with 8 nucleotides matching TRBD1. The CDR3 is made up of 15 amino acids. V trimming: 5 bases; J trimming: 4 bases; junction bases outside the gene matches: 9. CDR1 and CDR2 (germline): SEHNR, FQNEAQ (reference sequence). CDR3 residues: CASSQGQGGGTEAFF. The DNA of the CDR3 is TGTGCCAGCAGCCAAGGACAGGGTGGAGGCACTGAAGCTTTCTTT.

This clone was counted only a few times. The rearrangement uses TRBV11-2 and TRBJ1-5; TRBD1 aligns across 8 bases. This CDR3 has 15 residues. Trimming cost V 5 bases and J 5 bases; bases outside gene matches: 8. The germline gives CDR1 SGHAT, CDR2 FQNNGV. The CDR3 region is CASSLDRGEYQPQHF. Written as DNA, the CDR3 is TGTGCCAGCAGCCTCGACAGGGGAGAATATCAGCCCCAGCATTTT.

This CDR3 is CSVTGTGEQYF. CDR3 in DNA: TGCAGCGTCACCGGGACAGGGGAGCAGTACTTC. The rearrangement links TRBV29-1 to TRBJ2-7; 9 bases agree with TRBD1. CDR3 size: 11 residues. In germline, CDR1 is SQVTM, CDR2 ANQGSEA. V shed 6 bases, J shed 7 bases, and the junction held 4 bases outside the gene matches.

This rearrangement joins TRBV28 to TRBJ1-2; 11 nucleotides line up with TRBD1. CDR1 and CDR2 from the germline V gene are MDHEN and SYDVKM. Trimming at V came to 6 bases and at J to 4 bases, leaving 7 bases not matched to a gene. There are 15 residues in the CDR3. In DNA form, the CDR3 reads TGTGCCAGCAGACCGGACAGGGGGCGAGGCTATGGCTACACCTTC. This translates into CASRPDRGRGYGYTF.

This clone was seen a single time. The chain carries TRBV5-1 and TRBJ1-2; D unclear. Germline assignment: CDR1 SGHRS and CDR2 YFSETQ. The CDR3 has 14 residues. V lost 0 bases to trimming and J lost 0 bases, with 6 bases between them. The CDR3 region has the DNA TGCGCCAGCAGCTTGGGAGACACTAACTATGGCTACACCTTC. Its translation: CASSLGDTNYGYTF.

This chain uses TRBV5-1 with TRBJ2-3; weak D call: TRBD2 (7 bases). V lost 4 bases and J lost 0, with 15 bases in between. The CDR3 has 16 residues. CDR1 and CDR2 from the germline V gene are SGHRS and YFSETQ. The CDR3: CASSQGGGASTDTQYF. The CDR3 DNA follows: TGCGCCAGCAGCCAAGGAGGGGGGGCCAGCACAGATACGCAGTATTTT.

The genes are TRBV27 and TRBJ2-3; 7 bases line up with TRBD2. The trim removed 5 bases at V and 2 bases at J, leaving 1 base unmatched. From germline, CDR1 is MNHEY and CDR2 SMNVEV (reference sequence). CDR3 length equals 13 residues. CDR3 DNA: TGTGCCAGCAGTCGGGGGGACACAGATACGCAGTATTTT. Translating gives CASSRGDTDTQYF.

The chain uses TRBV3-1 (or the pseudogene TRBV3-2) and TRBJ2-5, with 8 bases identical to TRBD1. Trimming took 4 bases from V and 1 from J; bases not matched to a gene: 2. This CDR3 contains 14 residues. Germline V gives CDR1 LGHDT, CDR2 YNNKEL (reference sequence). The CDR3 DNA reads as TGTGCCAGCAGCCCGCAGGGGGCCCAAGAGACCCAGTACTTC. This codes for CASSPQGAQETQYF.

The J gene is TRBJ2-3, the V gene TRBV5-1; a possible D gene is TRBD2 (7 bases). From germline, CDR1 is SGHRS and CDR2 YFSETQ. CDR3 size: 14 residues. V was pared by 6 bases and J by 8 bases, with 19 bases between. As DNA, the CDR3 is TGCGCCAGCAAGCCCGGGGGGCCCTCTTTTACGCAGTATTTT. Translating it yields CASKPGGPSFTQYF.